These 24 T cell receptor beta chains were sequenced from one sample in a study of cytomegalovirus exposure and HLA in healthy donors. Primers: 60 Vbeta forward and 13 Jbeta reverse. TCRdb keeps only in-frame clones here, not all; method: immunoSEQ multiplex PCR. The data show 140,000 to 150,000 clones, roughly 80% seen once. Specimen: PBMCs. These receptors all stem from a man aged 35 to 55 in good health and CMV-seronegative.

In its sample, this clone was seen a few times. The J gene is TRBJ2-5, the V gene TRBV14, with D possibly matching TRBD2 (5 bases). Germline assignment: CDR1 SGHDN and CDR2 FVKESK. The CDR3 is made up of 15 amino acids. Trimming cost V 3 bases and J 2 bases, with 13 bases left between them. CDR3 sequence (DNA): TGTGCCAGCAGCCACCCTTACGGGGTGCAAGAGACCCAGTACTTC. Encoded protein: CASSHPYGVQETQYF.

CDR3 DNA: TGCGCCAGCAGGATACTAAGTGGGGGCAATCCCTACGAGCAGTACTTC. Protein: CASRILSGGNPYEQYF. This rearrangement joins TRBV5-1 to TRBJ2-7, with a weak D call TRBD1 (6 bases). Trimming pared 5 bases from V and 2 bases from J, leaving 20 bases between. The CDR3 is made up of 16 amino acids. Germline V lookup: CDR1 SGHRS, CDR2 YFSETQ.

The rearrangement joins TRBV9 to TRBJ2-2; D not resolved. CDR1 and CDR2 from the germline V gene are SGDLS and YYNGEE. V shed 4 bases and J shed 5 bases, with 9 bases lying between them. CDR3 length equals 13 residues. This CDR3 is CASSLRQTGELFF. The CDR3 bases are TGTGCCAGCAGCCTCAGGCAGACCGGGGAGCTGTTTTTT.

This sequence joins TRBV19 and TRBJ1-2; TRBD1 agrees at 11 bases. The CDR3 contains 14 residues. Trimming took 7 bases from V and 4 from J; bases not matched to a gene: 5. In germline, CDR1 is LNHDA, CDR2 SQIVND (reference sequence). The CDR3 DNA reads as TGTGCCAGTAACCCGGGACAGGGGGGCTATGGCTACACCTTC. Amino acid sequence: CASNPGQGGYGYTF.

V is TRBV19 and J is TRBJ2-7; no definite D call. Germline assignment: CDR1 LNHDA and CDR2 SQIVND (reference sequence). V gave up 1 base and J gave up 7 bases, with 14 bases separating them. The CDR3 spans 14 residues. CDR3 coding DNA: TGTGCCAGTAGTATAGGCCCTCCAAACGGGGAGCAGTACTTC. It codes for CASSIGPPNGEQYF.

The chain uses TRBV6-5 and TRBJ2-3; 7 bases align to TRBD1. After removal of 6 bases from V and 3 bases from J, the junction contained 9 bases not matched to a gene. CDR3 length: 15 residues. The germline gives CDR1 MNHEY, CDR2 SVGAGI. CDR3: CASRATTGMTDTQYF. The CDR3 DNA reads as TGTGCCAGCAGAGCCACGACAGGGATGACAGATACGCAGTATTTT.

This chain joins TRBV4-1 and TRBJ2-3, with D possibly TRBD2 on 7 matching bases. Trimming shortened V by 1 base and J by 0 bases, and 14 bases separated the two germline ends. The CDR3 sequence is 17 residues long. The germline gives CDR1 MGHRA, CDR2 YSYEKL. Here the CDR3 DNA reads TGCGCCAGCAGCCAAGTGGGGGGGCGGGCGAGCACAGATACGCAGTATTTT. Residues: CASSQVGGRASTDTQYF.

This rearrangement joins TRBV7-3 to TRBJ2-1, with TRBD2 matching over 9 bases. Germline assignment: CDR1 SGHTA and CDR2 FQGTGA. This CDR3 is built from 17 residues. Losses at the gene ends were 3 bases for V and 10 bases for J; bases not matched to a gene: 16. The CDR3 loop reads CASSFTKGSISGGEQFF. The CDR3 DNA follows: TGTGCCAGCAGCTTCACCAAGGGATCGATTAGCGGGGGAGAGCAGTTCTTC.

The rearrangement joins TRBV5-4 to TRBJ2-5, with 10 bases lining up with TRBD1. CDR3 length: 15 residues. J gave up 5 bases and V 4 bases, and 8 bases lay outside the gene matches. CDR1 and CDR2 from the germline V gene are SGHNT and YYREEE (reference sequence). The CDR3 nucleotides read TGTGCCAGCAGCGCCAGGACAGGGGGTAGGGAGACCCAGTACTTC. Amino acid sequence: CASSARTGGRETQYF. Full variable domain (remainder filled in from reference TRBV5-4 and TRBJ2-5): ETGVTQSPTHLIKTRGQQVTLRCSSQSGHNTVSWYQQALGQGPQFIFQYYREEENGRGNFPPRFSGLQFPNYSSELNVNALELDDSALYLCASSARTGGRETQYFGPGTRLLVL.

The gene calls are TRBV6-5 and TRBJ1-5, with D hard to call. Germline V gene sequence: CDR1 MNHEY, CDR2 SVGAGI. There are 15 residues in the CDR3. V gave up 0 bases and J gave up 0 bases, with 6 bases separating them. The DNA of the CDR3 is TGTGCCAGCAGTTACTCTCCGGGTAGCAATCAGCCCCAGCATTTT. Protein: CASSYSPGSNQPQHF.

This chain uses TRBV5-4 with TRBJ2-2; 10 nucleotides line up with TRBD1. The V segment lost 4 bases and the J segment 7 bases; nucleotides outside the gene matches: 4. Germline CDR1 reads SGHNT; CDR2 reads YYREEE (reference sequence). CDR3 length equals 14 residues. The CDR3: CASSRQGAVGELFF. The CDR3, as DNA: TGTGCCAGCAGCCGACAGGGGGCAGTCGGGGAGCTGTTTTTT.

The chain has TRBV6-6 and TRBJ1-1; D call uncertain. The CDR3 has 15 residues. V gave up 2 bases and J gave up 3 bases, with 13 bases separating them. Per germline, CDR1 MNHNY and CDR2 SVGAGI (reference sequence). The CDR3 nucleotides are TGTGCCAGCAGTTACGGGCCTCCCGGGGACACTGAAGCTTTCTTT. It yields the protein CASSYGPPGDTEAFF.

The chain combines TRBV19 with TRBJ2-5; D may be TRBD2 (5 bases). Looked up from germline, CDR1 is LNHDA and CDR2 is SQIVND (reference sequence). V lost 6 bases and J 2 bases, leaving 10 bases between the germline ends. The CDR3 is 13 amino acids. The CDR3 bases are TGTGCCAGTAGCTTTCCGGGACAAGAGACCCAGTACTTC. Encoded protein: CASSFPGQETQYF.

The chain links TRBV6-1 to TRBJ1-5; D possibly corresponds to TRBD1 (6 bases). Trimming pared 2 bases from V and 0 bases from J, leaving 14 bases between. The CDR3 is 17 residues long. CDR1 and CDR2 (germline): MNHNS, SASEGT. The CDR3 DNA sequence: TGTGCCAGCAGTGAACCTAACAGGGCACATAGCAATCAGCCCCAGCATTTT. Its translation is CASSEPNRAHSNQPQHF.

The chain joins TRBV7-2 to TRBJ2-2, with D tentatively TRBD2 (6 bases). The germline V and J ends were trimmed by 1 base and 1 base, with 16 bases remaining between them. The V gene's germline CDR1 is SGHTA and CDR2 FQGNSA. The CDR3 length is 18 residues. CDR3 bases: TGTGCCAGCAGCTTAGGAGGTCTTGCCGGGGGGAACACCGGGGAGCTGTTTTTT. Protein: CASSLGGLAGGNTGELFF.

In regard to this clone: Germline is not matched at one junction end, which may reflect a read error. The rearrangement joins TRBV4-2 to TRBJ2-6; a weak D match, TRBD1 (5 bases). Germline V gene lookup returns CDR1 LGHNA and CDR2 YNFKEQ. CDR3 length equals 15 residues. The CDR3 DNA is TGTGCCGGCAGCCAAGATTGGGGCAAGGCCAACGTCCTGACTTTC. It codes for CAGSQDWGKANVLTF.

The CDR3 DNA is TGCGCCAGCAGTGGATCCGGGACATCTGAAAAACTGTTTTTT. Residues: CASSGSGTSEKLFF. The chain has TRBV10-2 and TRBJ1-4; D perhaps matches TRBD1 (6 bases). The CDR3 covers 14 residues. Germline values: CDR1 WSHSY, CDR2 SAAADI. V dropped 4 bases and J dropped 7 bases, with 13 bases sitting between them.

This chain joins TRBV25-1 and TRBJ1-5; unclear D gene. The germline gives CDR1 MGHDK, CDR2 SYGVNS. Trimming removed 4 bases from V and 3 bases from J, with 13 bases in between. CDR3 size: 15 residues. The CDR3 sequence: CASSGLGGINQPQHF. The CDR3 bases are TGTGCCAGCAGTGGGCTGGGAGGGATCAATCAGCCCCAGCATTTT.

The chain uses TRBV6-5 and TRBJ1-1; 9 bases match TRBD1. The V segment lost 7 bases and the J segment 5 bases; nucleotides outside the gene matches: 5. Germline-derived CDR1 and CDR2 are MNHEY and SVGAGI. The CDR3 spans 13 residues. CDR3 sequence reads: CASIGQGYTEAFF. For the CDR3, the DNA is TGTGCCAGCATTGGACAGGGGTATACTGAAGCTTTCTTT.

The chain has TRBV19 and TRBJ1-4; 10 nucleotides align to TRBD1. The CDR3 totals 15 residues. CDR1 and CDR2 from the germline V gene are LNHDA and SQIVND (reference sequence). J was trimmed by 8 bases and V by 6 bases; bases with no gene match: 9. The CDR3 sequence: CASSFKRTGGEKLFF. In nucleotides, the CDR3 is TGTGCCAGTAGCTTTAAGAGGACAGGGGGAGAAAAACTGTTTTTT.

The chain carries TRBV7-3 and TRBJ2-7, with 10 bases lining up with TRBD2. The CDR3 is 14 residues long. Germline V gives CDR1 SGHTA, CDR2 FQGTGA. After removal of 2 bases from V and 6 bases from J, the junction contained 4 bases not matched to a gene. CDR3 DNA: TGTGCCAGCAGCTTACTAGCGGGGGCAGGCGAGCAGTACTTC. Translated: CASSLLAGAGEQYF.

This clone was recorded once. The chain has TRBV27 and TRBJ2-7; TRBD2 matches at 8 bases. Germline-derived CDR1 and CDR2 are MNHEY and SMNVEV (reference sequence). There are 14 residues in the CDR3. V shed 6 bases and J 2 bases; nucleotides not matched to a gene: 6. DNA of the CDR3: TGTGCCAGCAGCCTCTCGCGGGGGGCCTACGAGCAGTACTTC. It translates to CASSLSRGAYEQYF.

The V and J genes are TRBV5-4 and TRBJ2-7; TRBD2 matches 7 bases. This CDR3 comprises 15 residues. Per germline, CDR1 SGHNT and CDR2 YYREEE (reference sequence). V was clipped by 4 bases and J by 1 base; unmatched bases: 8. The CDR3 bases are TGTGCCAGCAGCGCAGCCCGGGGGGTTTCCTACGAGCAGTACTTC. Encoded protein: CASSAARGVSYEQYF.

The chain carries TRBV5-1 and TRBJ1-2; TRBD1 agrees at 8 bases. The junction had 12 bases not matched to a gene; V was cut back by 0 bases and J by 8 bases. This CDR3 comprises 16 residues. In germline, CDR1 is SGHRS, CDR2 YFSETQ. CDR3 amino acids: CASSLAPPDRDDGYTF. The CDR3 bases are TGCGCCAGCAGCTTGGCCCCACCGGACAGGGACGACGGCTACACCTTC.